A selection of T cell receptor beta chains follows, all from one sample in a study of blood T cell repertoires in COVID-19. Sequenced by immunoSEQ multiplex PCR; TCRdb stores in-frame clones only, minus some. The table lists 85,000 to 130,000 clones, 71% of them singletons. Sequencing was carried out using peripheral blood. These receptor sequences come from a human donor with acute or convalescent COVID-19. The donor label of this sample is uncertain. The CDR3 runs from the conserved cysteine through the conserved F or W. Each record gives: clone size, CDR3 length, J gene, D gene, V gene, CDR3 DNA, CDR3 protein. A D gene is named only where the DNA matches it firmly. Size is stated for part of the rows, as once, few or many counts, or as a class when the clone is expanded.

. 17 TRBJ1-2 TRBD1 TRBV4-1 TGCGCCAGCAGCCAAACCGGGACAGGGGGAGTCGTCGGAGGCTACACCTTC CASSQTGTGGVVGGYTF
. 14 TRBJ1-3 TRBD1 TRBV10-3 TGTGCCATCAGTTCGACAGGGTTCGGAAACACCATATATTTT CAISSTGFGNTIYF
. 14 TRBJ1-5 . TRBV7-8 TGTGCCAGCAGCCCATTGGGGCGGTACCAGCCCCAGCATTTT CASSPLGRYQPQHF
. 16 TRBJ2-1 TRBD2 TRBV3-1/TRBV3-2 TGTGCCAGCAGCCAAGATCCGGCGGGGGGATGGAATGAGCAGTTCTTC CASSQDPAGGWNEQFF
once 15 TRBJ1-6 TRBD1 TRBV14 TGTGCCAGCAGCCAAGGACAGGGGTATAATTCACCCCTCCACTTT CASSQGQGYNSPLHF
. 15 TRBJ2-3 . TRBV5-4 TGTGCCAGCAGCTTCGCGGGGGACATCCAAAGAACGCAGTATTTT CASSFAGDIQRTQYF
. 15 TRBJ2-1 . TRBV11-2 TGTGCCAGCATCCCGGCTAGCCGATCCTACAATGAGCAGTTCTTC CASIPASRSYNEQFF
. 11 TRBJ1-1 TRBD1 TRBV29-1 TGCAGCGTTGACAGGGGGACTGAAGCTTTCTTT CSVDRGTEAFF
. 14 TRBJ1-5 TRBD1 TRBV18 TGTGCCAGCTCACCGGCGACAGGGAACCAGCCCCAGCATTTT CASSPATGNQPQHF
. 13 TRBJ1-1 . TRBV30 TGTGCCTGGAGTGTAAAGCCGAACACTGAAGCTTTCTTT CAWSVKPNTEAFF
. 13 TRBJ1-2 . TRBV2 TGTGCCAGCACTGACAGATCCTTCTATGGCTACACCTTC CASTDRSFYGYTF
. 17 TRBJ1-1 TRBD1 TRBV11-3 TGTGCCAGCAGCTCTAGGACAGGGGGCGCCGGCTGGACTGAAGCTTTCTTT CASSSRTGGAGWTEAFF
. 16 TRBJ1-5 TRBD1 TRBV6-6 TGTGCCAGCAGTCGACGGACAGGGAGAGCCAATCAGCCCCAGCATTTT CASSRRTGRANQPQHF
. 13 TRBJ2-7 TRBD1 TRBV10-3 TGTGCCATCAAGGAGACAGGGGAACGCGAGCAGTACTTC CAIKETGEREQYF
. 15 TRBJ1-2 TRBD1 TRBV20-1 TGCAGTGCTAGTGCGGACAGGGGGTTTTCCTATGGCTACACCTTC CSASADRGFSYGYTF
many 18 TRBJ1-3 . TRBV19 TGTGCCAGTAGTATAATTAGGACATTAGCTGGGACTGGAAACACCATATATTTT CASSIIRTLAGTGNTIYF
. 17 TRBJ2-1 TRBD2 TRBV3-1/TRBV3-2 TGTGCCAGCAGCCAACCCGGACTAGCGGGGGACTACAATGAGCAGTTCTTC CASSQPGLAGDYNEQFF
few 14 TRBJ1-4 . TRBV19 TGTGCCAGTAGTATACGCAACAGTGGGGAAAAACTGTTTTTT CASSIRNSGEKLFF
. 12 TRBJ2-3 . TRBV5-1 TGCGCCAGCAGCTACAGTACAGATACGCAGTATTTT CASSYSTDTQYF
. 14 TRBJ2-3 TRBD1 TRBV5-1 TGCGCCAGCAGCACGGGACAGTTCACAGATACGCAGTATTTT CASSTGQFTDTQYF
. 15 TRBJ2-3 TRBD2 TRBV4-2 TGTGCCAGCAGCAAGCGGGAGGGAAACACAGATACGCAGTATTTT CASSKREGNTDTQYF
. 13 TRBJ1-2 . TRBV4-1 TGCGCCAGCAGCCAGCAGGGCCTCTATGGCTACACCTTC CASSQQGLYGYTF
. 14 TRBJ2-3 . TRBV5-8 TGTGCCAGCAGCTTCAACAGCAACACAGATACGCAGTATTTT CASSFNSNTDTQYF
. 14 TRBJ1-1 . TRBV9 TGTGCCAGCAGCGTAGACAATCGAAACACTGAAGCTTTCTTT CASSVDNRNTEAFF
. 14 TRBJ2-5 . TRBV6-5 TGTGCCAGCAGTCCAAACAGGGCCGGGGAGACCCAGTACTTC CASSPNRAGETQYF
. 15 TRBJ2-2 . TRBV7-2 TGTGCCAGCAGCTTAGCCGGGACGAACACCGGGGAGCTGTTTTTT CASSLAGTNTGELFF
few 14 TRBJ2-1 TRBD2 TRBV12-5 TGTGCTAGTGGTTTGAGCGGGGGGGCCAATGAGCAGTTCTTC CASGLSGGANEQFF
. 11 TRBJ2-7 . TRBV20-1 TGCAGTGCTTCCAGGGGCGACGAGCAGTACTTC CSASRGDEQYF
few 13 TRBJ1-5 TRBD1 TRBV29-1 TGCAGCGTTGAGACAGGGTACAATCAGCCCCAGCATTTT CSVETGYNQPQHF
. 13 TRBJ1-6 . TRBV27 TGTGCCAGCAGTCACCCCAGGGATTCACCCCTCCACTTT CASSHPRDSPLHF
few 17 TRBJ2-3 TRBD2 TRBV6-1 TGTGCCAGCAGTGAAGCGCTGGGCGGGGGGCAGGCAGATACGCAGTATTTT CASSEALGGGQADTQYF
. 13 TRBJ2-3 . TRBV7-9 TGTGCCAGCAGCTCCGGGGGCACAGATACGCAGTATTTT CASSSGGTDTQYF
. 13 TRBJ1-1 . TRBV2 TGTGCCAGCACCACGCAGGGGACCACTGAAGCTTTCTTT CASTTQGTTEAFF
. 13 TRBJ1-2 . TRBV6-5 TGTGCCAGCAGTTTAGGAGGGAACTATGGCTACACCTTC CASSLGGNYGYTF
. 16 TRBJ2-3 TRBD2 TRBV24-1 TGTGCCACTTCAAACCTAGCGGGGGGTAGCACAGATACGCAGTATTTT CATSNLAGGSTDTQYF
few 12 TRBJ2-7 TRBD1 TRBV29-1 TGCAGCGTCGGGACAGGGGGCAGCGAGCAGTACTTC CSVGTGGSEQYF
. 15 TRBJ1-6 . TRBV7-2 TGTGCCAGCAGCCCTGGGGAGGGAGGTTTGTGGCCCCTCCACTTT CASSPGEGGLWPLHF
. 13 TRBJ2-4 TRBD1 TRBV27 TGTGCCAGCAGTTTATTACAGGGGAACATTCAGTACTTC CASSLLQGNIQYF
few 18 TRBJ2-5 . TRBV11-3 TGTGCCAGCAGCCAAGGGGGTCGGGGCCGGTTCGACCAAGAGACCCAGTACTTC CASSQGGRGRFDQETQYF
once 12 TRBJ2-1 . TRBV2 TGTGCCAGCGCAATACAGGGCAATGAGCAGTTCTTC CASAIQGNEQFF
. 16 TRBJ1-2 TRBD1 TRBV5-3 TGTGCCAGAAGCTTGGCCCGACAGGGGGCGCAAGGCGGCTACACCTTC CARSLARQGAQGGYTF
. 14 TRBJ2-7 TRBD1 TRBV28 TGTGCCAGCGCCTGGCAACAGGGGTCCTACGAGCAGTACTTC CASAWQQGSYEQYF
. 15 TRBJ2-7 . TRBV18 TGTGCCAGCTCACCAGGATCGGGTAGACCCTACGAGCAGTACTTC CASSPGSGRPYEQYF
. 19 TRBJ1-1 TRBD1 TRBV10-1 TGCGCCAGCAGTGAGTCAGTCCCCGACCACAGGGGGAGAAGGACTGAAGCTTTCTTT CASSESVPDHRGRRTEAFF
once 12 TRBJ1-1 TRBD1 TRBV25-1 TGTGCCAGTAAGCAGGGGGGCACTGAAGCTTTCTTT CASKQGGTEAFF
few 13 TRBJ2-1 . TRBV28 TGTGCCAGCAGTTTGGGCCCCTACAATGAGCAGTTCTTC CASSLGPYNEQFF
. 14 TRBJ1-4 . TRBV3-1/TRBV3-2 TGTGCCAGCAGTCACCTAGCAACTAATGAAAAACTGTTTTTT CASSHLATNEKLFF
few 15 TRBJ1-6 . TRBV2 TGTGCCAGCAGTCGAACAGGGTCCGTTAATTCACCCCTCCACTTT CASSRTGSVNSPLHF
few 14 TRBJ1-4 TRBD1 TRBV2 TGTGCCAGCGGTCCCGGGACAGGGAATGAAAAACTGTTTTTT CASGPGTGNEKLFF
. 15 TRBJ2-2 . TRBV27 TGTGCCAGCAGCCCTCCCCTAGCAGCCACCGGGGAGCTGTTTTTT CASSPPLAATGELFF
. 16 TRBJ2-3 TRBD2 TRBV13 TGTGCCAGCAGCCCGAAAATAGCGGGGACTTGGGATACGCAGTATTTT CASSPKIAGTWDTQYF
. 16 TRBJ2-1 TRBD2 TRBV4-2 TGTGCCAGCAGCCAAGTGGGTGGCGGGGGGGCGCCTGAGCAGTTCTTC CASSQVGGGGAPEQFF